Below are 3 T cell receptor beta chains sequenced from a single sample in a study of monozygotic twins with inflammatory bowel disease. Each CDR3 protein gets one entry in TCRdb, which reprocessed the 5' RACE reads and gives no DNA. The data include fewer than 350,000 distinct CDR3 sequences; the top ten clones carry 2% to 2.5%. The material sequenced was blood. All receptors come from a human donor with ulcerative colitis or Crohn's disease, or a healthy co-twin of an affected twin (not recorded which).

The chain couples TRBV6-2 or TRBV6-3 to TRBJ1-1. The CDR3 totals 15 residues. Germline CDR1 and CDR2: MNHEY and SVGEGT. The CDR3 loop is CASSFLDLTYAEAFF.

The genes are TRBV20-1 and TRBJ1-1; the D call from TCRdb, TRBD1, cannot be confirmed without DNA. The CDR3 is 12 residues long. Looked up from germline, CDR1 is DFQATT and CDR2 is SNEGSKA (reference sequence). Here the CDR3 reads CSASQVNTEAFF.

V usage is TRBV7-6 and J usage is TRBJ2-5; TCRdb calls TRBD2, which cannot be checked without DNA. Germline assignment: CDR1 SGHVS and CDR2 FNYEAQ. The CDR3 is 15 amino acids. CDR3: CASSLRGEGGETQYF.